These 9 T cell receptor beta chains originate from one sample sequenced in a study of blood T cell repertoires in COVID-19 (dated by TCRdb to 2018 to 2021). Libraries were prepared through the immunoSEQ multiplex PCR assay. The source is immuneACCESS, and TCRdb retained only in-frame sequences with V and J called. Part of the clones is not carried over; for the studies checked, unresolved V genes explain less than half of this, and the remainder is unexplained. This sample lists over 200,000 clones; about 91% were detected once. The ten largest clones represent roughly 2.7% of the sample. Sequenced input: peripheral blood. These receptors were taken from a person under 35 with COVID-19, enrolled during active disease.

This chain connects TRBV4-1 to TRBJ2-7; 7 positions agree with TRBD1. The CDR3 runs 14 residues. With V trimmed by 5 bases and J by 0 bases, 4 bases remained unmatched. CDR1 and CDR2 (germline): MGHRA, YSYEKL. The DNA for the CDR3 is TGCGCCAGCAGCAGGACAGGCAGCTCCTACGAGCAGTACTTC. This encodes CASSRTGSSYEQYF.

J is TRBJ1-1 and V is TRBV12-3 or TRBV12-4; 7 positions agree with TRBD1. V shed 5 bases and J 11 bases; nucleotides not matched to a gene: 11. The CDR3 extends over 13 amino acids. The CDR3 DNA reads TGTGCCAGCAGTCCCACAGGGGTAGGGTGGGCTTTCTTT. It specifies CASSPTGVGWAFF.

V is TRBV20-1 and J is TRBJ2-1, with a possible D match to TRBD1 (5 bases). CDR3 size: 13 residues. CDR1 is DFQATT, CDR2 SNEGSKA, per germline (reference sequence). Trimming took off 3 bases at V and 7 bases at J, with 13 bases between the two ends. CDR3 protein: CSASAPKGNEQFF. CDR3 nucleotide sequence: TGCAGTGCTAGTGCGCCTAAGGGGAATGAGCAGTTCTTC.

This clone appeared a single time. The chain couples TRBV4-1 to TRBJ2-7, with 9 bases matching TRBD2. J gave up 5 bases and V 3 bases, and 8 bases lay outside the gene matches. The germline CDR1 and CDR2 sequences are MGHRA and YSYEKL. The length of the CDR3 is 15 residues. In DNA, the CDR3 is TGCGCCAGCAGCCAGGTTAGCGGGAGATCGGACGAGCAGTACTTC. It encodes CASSQVSGRSDEQYF.

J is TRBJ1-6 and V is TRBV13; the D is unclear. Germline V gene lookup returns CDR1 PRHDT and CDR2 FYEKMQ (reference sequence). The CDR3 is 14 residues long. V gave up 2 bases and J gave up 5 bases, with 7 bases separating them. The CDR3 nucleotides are TGTGCCAGCAGCTTAAGAGAGAATAATTCACCCCTCCACTTT. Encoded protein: CASSLRENNSPLHF. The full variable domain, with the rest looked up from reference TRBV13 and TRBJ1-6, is AAGVIQSPRHLIKEKRETATLKCYPIPRHDTVYWYQQGPGQDPQFLISFYEKMQSDKGSIPDRFSAQQFSDYHSELNMSSLELGDSALYFCASSLRENNSPLHFGNGTRLTVT.

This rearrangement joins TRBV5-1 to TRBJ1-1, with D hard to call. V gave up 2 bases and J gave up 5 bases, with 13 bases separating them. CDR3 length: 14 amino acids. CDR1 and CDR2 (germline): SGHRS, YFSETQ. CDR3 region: CASSLSPTRTEAFF. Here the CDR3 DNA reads TGCGCCAGCAGCTTAAGCCCGACTAGAACTGAAGCTTTCTTT.

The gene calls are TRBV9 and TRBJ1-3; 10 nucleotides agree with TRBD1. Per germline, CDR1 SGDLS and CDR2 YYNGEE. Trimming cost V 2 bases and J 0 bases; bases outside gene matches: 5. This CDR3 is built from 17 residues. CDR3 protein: CASSVSGTGVSGNTIYF. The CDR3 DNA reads TGTGCCAGCAGCGTTTCCGGGACAGGGGTCTCTGGAAACACCATATATTTT.

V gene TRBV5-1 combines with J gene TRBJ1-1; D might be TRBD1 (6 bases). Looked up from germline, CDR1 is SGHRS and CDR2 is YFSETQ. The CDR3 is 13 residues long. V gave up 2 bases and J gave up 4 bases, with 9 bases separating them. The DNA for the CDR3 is TGCGCCAGCAGCTTACTACAGGGCACTGAAGCTTTCTTT. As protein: CASSLLQGTEAFF.

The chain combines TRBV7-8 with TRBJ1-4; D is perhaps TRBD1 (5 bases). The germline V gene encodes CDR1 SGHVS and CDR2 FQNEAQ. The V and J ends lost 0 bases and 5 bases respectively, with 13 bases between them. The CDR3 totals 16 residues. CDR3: CASSLARRGVNEKLFF. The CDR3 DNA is TGTGCCAGCAGCTTAGCGCGGAGGGGCGTGAATGAAAAACTGTTTTTT.